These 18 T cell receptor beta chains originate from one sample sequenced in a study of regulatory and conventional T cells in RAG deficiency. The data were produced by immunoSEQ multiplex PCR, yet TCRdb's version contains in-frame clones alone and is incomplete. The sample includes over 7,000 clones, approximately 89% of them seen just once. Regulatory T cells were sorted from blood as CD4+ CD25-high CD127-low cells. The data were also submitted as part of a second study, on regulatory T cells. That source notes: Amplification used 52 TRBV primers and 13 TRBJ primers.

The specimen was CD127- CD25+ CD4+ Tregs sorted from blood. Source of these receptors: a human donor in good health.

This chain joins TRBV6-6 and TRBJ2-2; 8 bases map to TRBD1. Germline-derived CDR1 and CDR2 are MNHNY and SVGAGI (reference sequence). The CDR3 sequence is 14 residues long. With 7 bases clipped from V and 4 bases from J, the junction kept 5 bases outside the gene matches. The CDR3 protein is CASTRTGITGELFF. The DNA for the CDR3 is TGTGCCAGCACCCGGACAGGGATCACCGGGGAGCTGTTTTTT.

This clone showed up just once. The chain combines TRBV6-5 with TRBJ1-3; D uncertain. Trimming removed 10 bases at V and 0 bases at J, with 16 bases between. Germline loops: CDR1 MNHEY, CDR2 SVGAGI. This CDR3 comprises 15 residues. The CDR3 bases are TGTGCCACCCGGACGGGAACAACCTCTGGAAACACCATATATTTT. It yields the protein CATRTGTTSGNTIYF.

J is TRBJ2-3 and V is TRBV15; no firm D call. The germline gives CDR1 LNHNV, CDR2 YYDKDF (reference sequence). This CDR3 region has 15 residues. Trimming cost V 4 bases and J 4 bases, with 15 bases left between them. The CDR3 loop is CATSNLGPEADTQYF. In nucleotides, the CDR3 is TGTGCCACCAGCAATCTAGGTCCTGAGGCAGATACGCAGTATTTT. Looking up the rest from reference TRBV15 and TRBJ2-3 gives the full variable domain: DAMVIQNPRYQVTQFGKPVTLSCSQTLNHNVMYWYQQKSSQAPKLLFHYYDKDFNNEADTPDNFQSRRPNTSFCFLDIRSPGLGDTAMYLCATSNLGPEADTQYFGPGTRLTVL.

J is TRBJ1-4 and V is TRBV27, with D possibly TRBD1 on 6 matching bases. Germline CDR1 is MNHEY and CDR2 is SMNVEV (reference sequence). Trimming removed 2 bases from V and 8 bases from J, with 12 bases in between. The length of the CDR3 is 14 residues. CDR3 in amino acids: CASSLQGRGEKLFF. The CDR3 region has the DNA TGTGCCAGCAGTTTACAGGGGCGAGGAGAAAAACTGTTTTTT.

This chain's CDR3 is CASSSFSYEQYF. The CDR3, as DNA: TGCGCCAGCAGCTCCTTCTCCTACGAGCAGTACTTC. J is TRBJ2-7 and V is TRBV5-1, with D hard to call. CDR3 length: 12 residues. Germline V lookup: CDR1 SGHRS, CDR2 YFSETQ. V lost 3 bases and J 0 bases, leaving 4 bases between the germline ends. Based on the CDR3 plus reference TRBV5-1 and TRBJ2-7, the full variable domain is KAGVTQTPRYLIKTRGQQVTLSCSPISGHRSVSWYQQTPGQGLQFLFEYFSETQRNKGNFPGRFSGRQFSNSRSEMNVSTLELGDSALYLCASSSFSYEQYFGPGTRLTVT.

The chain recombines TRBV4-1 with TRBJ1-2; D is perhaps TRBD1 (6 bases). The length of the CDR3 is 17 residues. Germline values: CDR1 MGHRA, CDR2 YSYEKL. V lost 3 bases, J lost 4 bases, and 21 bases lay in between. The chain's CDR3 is CASSHHLLGRGGYGYTF. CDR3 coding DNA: TGCGCCAGCAGCCACCACCTTTTGGGCAGGGGCGGCTATGGCTACACCTTC.

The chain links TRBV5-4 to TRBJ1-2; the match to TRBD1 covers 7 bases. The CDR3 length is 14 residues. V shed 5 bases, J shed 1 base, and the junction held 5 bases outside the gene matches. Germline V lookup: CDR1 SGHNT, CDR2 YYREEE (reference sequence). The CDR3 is CASRPGTVNYGYTF. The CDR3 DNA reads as TGTGCCAGCAGGCCTGGGACAGTTAACTATGGCTACACCTTC.

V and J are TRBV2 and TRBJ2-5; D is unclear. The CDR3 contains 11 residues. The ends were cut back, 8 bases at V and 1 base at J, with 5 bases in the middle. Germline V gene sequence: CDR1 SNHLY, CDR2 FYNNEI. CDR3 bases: TGTGCCAGCGGGCCCCAAGAGACCCAGTACTTC. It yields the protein CASGPQETQYF.

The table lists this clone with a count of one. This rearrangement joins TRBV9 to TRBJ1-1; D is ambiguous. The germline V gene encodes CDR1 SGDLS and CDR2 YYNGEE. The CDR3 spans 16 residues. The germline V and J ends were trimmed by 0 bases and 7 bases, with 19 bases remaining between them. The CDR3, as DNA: TGTGCCAGCAGCGTAGCACCATCCGCCATACAGCATGAAGCTTTCTTT. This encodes CASSVAPSAIQHEAFF.

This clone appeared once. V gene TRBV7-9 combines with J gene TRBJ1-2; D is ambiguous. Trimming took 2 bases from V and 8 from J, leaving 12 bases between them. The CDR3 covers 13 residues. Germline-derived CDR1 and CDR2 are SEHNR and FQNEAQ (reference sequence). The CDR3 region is CASSLKRAEGYTF. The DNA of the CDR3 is TGTGCCAGCAGCTTAAAGAGGGCGGAAGGCTACACCTTC.

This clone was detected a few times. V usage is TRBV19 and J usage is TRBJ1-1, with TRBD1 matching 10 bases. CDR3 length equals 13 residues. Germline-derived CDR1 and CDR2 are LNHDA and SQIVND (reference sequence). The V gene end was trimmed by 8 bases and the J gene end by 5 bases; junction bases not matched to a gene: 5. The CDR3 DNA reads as TGTGCCAGTGACAGGGGGCCAGGGACTGAAGCTTTCTTT. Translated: CASDRGPGTEAFF.

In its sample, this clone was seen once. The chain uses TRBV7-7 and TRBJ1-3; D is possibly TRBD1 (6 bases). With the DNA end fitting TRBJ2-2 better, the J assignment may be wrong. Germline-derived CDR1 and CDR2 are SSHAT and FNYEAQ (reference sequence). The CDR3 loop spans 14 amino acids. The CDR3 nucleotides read TGTGCCAGCAGCGTCACCCAGGGGACCGGGGAGCTGTTTTTT. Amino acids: CASSVTQGTGELFF.

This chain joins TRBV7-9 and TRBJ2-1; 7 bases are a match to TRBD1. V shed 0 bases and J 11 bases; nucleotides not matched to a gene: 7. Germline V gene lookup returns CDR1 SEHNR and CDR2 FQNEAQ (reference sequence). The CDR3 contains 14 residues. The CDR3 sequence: CASSLARKGAKQFF. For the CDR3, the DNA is TGTGCCAGCAGCTTAGCGAGGAAGGGGGCGAAGCAGTTCTTC.

Here the CDR3 reads CASSSQGTAEKLFF. CDR3 sequence (DNA): TGTGCCAGCAGCTCTCAAGGGACAGCTGAAAAACTGTTTTTT. This chain joins TRBV5-6 and TRBJ1-4; TRBD1 aligns across 7 bases. The CDR3 runs 14 residues. Germline V gene lookup returns CDR1 SGHDT and CDR2 YYEEEE. Germline trimming cut 3 bases from V and 7 bases from J; bases unmatched to any gene: 6.

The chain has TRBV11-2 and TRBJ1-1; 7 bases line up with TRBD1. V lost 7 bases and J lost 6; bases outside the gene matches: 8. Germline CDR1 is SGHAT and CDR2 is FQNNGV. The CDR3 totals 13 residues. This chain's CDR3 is CASTDRAGAEAFF. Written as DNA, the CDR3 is TGTGCCAGCACAGACAGGGCCGGAGCTGAAGCTTTCTTT.

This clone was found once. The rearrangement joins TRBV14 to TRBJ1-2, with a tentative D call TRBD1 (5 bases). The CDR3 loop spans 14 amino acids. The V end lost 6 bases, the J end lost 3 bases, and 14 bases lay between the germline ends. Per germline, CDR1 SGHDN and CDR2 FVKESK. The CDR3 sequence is CASSLQGGDYGYTF. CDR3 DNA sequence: TGTGCCAGCAGTCTCCAGGGCGGGGACTATGGCTACACCTTC.

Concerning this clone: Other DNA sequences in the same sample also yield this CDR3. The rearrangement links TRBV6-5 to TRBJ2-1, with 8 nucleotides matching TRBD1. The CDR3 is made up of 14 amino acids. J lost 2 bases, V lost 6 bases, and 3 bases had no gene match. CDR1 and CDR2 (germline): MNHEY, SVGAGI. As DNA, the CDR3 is TGTGCCAGCAGGCAGACAGGGGCCTACAATGAGCAGTTCTTC. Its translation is CASRQTGAYNEQFF.

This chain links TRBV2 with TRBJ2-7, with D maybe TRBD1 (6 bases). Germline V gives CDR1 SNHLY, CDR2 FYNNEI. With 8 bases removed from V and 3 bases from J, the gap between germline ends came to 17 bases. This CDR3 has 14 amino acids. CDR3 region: CASGSIRGSYEQYF. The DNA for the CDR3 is TGTGCCAGCGGGTCAATCAGGGGAAGCTACGAGCAGTACTTC. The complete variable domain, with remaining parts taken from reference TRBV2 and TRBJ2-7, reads EPEVTQTPSHQVTQMGQEVILRCVPISNHLYFYWYRQILGQKVEFLVSFYNNEISEKSEIFDDQFSVERPDGSNFTLKIRSTKLEDSAMYFCASGSIRGSYEQYFGPGTRLTVT.